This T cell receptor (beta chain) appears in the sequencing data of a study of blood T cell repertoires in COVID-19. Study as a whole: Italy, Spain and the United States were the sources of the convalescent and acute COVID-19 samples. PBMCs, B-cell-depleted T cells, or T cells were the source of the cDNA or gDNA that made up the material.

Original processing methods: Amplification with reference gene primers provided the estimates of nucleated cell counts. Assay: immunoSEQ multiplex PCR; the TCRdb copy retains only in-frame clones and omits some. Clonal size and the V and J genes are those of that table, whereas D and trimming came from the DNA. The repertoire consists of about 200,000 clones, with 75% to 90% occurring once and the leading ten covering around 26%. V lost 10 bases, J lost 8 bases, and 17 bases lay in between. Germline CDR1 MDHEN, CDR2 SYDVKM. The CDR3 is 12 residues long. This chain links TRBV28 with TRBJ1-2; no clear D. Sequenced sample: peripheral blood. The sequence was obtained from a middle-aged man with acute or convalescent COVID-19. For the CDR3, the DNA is TGTGCCACCGTTCCACTTCTCGGGGGCTACACCTTC. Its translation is CATVPLLGGYTF.